The T cell receptor (beta chain) described here comes from a study of post-analysis software for immune sequencing data. Points from the study as a whole: A few TRBV segments occurring more often in patients than controls included TRBV5-6, TRBV5-1 and TRBV20-1. Same-batch samples co-clustered strongly by F measure.

Prepared TCR beta cDNA libraries contained unique molecular identifiers. Yield was 450,000 to 650,000 cDNA molecules from approximately 0.91 to 9.4 million T cells. TCRdb recomputed calls from the PCR reads with MiXCR, one row per CDR3 protein. The data hold around 200,000 distinct CDR3 sequences, with 29% observed a single time. The V gene's germline CDR1 is DFQATT and CDR2 SNEGSKA (reference sequence). The V gene end was trimmed by 4 bases and the J gene end by 6 bases; junction bases not matched to a gene: 4. This CDR3 has 13 amino acids. This clonotype was detected ten times or more. Its matching antigen is unknown.

The clonotype comes from a girl aged 2-17 years with multiple sclerosis. The chain employs TRBV20-1 and TRBJ2-7; 12 positions match TRBD2. The sequencing input was blood. CDR3 in DNA: TGCAGTGCTATACTAGCGGGGGGTGGCGAGCAGTACTTC. It codes for CSAILAGGGEQYF.